This paragraph covers one TCR beta chain sequence. Its target antigen remains unknown. Within one base of it there is no much larger clone, and no base qualities were kept. The trial excluded patients who had a history of autoimmune disease or were on systemic immunosuppression. Peripheral blood for TCR sequencing was collected from all dose cohorts at baseline, on cycle 4 day 1, and on cycle 7 day 1. Samples came from an open-label, multicenter, first-in-human phase I dose-escalation trial of ivuxolimab. Adults with locally advanced or metastatic melanoma, renal cell, hepatocellular, or head and neck squamous cell carcinoma were enrolled in the trial. Before TCR sequencing, CD4+ T cells and CD8+ T cells from peripheral blood were sorted into separate populations. Including the terminal cysteine and phenylalanine, the CDR3 comprises 12 residues. Only the CDR3 region is kept as DNA, spanning 36 bases read in frame from base 1. Between the V and J ends, shortened by 1 base and 10 bases respectively, the junction contains 8 bases. Taken from the germline V gene, the CDR1 and CDR2 loops are SGHAT and FQNNGV.

Genomic DNA was isolated from the sorted cells so that the TCRbeta CDR3 region could be sequenced. The immunoSEQ Assay was used to sequence the TCRbeta CDR3 regions. Held by TCRdb, this immuneACCESS table contains in-frame sequences only and omits some clones. Under half of the omission traces to an unresolved V gene where checked; the cause of the rest is unknown. Within this sample are about 80,000 clones, with approximately 95% of them counted one time only. The ten biggest clones cover approximately 11% of the sample. The data derive from a study of OX40 agonist ivuxolimab in advanced cancers. Describing the broader study: The costimulatory receptor OX40 (CD134) was targeted by ivuxolimab, a fully human IgG2 agonistic monoclonal antibody. The point of sequencing TCRbeta in the periphery was to test whether ivuxolimab changed TCR sequence diversity and drove clonal T-cell expansion. Intravenous ivuxolimab was administered to patients every 2 weeks at six dose levels: 0.01, 0.1, 0.3, 1.5, 3 and 10 mg/kg. Prior anti-PD-1, anti-PD-L1 or anti-CTLA-4 therapy was permitted, and checkpoint inhibitors had been received by roughly two fifths of dose-escalation patients. Of the roughly 50 dose-escalation patients, hepatocellular carcinoma was present in around 20, melanoma in around 15, renal cell carcinoma in 9 and head and neck cancer in 9. The dose-escalation cohort was roughly 83% male with a mean age of around 64 years, ranging from roughly 20 to 85. The monotherapy dose-escalation portion (N ≈ 57 patients) of the phase I ivuxolimab trial is reported in the paper. Partial responses occurred in three dose-escalation patients, of whom one had hepatocellular carcinoma and two had cutaneous melanoma. General findings and caveats noted by the study authors: Partial responders in the 0.1-3.0 mg/kg groups had among the lowest normalized peripheral clonal expansion, especially among CD8+ T cells. At doses from 0.1 to 3.0 mg/kg, clonal expansion was seen in both CD4+ and CD8+ blood T cells between baseline and week 6. Low levels of normalized T-cell clonal expansion were also seen in some patients who did not respond. On average, CD8+ T cells showed more expanded clones than CD4+ T cells after ivuxolimab. The antigen specificity of the clonally expanded peripheral T cells was not determined.

The sequencing used CD4+ or CD8+ T cells sorted from blood, collected in a trial of the OX40 agonist ivuxolimab. The sequence derives from an adult with an advanced solid tumor such as melanoma, head and neck, liver or kidney cancer. The chain couples TRBV11-2 to TRBJ2-1; the D gene is not confidently resolved. The DNA is TGTGCCAGCAGCTTAGTGGATCCCGAGCAGTTCTTC. It translates as CASSLVDPEQFF.